This T cell receptor (beta chain) was found in a study of blood T cell repertoires in COVID-19. Looking at the study overall: Samples came from the United States, Italy and Spain, spanning acute and convalescent COVID-19. In each case, the material was cDNA or gDNA derived from T cells, B-cell-depleted T cells, or PBMCs.

CDR3 length equals 16 residues. In germline, CDR1 is LNHDA, CDR2 SQIVND (reference sequence). V was trimmed by 3 bases and J by 5 bases, leaving 17 bases between them. Clones were read by immunoSEQ multiplex PCR, and TCRdb kept only the in-frame ones, dropping some. The sample carries 35,000 to 50,000 clones, 85% to 90% recorded once. This clone was picked up one time. This chain links TRBV19 with TRBJ1-5, with D maybe TRBD1 (6 bases). The TCR comes from a man in his fifties or sixties with active COVID-19. What was sequenced was peripheral blood. The DNA of the CDR3 is TGTGCCAGTAGTATCCCCACGGCGGGGGGCTATCAGCCCCAGCATTTT. Encoded protein: CASSIPTAGGYQPQHF. The variable domain in full, completed from reference TRBV19 and TRBJ1-5, reads DGGITQSPKYLFRKEGQNVTLSCEQNLNHDAMYWYRQDPGQGLRLIYYSQIVNDFQKGDIAEGYSVSREKKESFPLTVTSAQKNPTAFYLCASSIPTAGGYQPQHFGDGTRLSIL.